This TCR beta chain was sequenced for a study of blood T cell repertoires in COVID-19. The overall study: Samples representing acute and convalescent COVID-19 were sourced from the United States, Italy and Spain. The cDNA or gDNA used as material had been derived from T cells, B-cell-depleted T cells, or PBMCs.

Germline assignment: CDR1 SGHNT and CDR2 YYREEE (reference sequence). CDR3 length: 15 residues. The V gene lost 3 bases and the J gene lost 6 bases, with 16 bases spanning the gap. This clone has just a few counts. In the authors' workflow: Amplification of reference gene primers provided the estimated nucleated cell counts. Data came from immunoSEQ multiplex PCR; TCRdb stores just in-frame clones and leaves some out. The D gene and trimming were derived from the DNA, and the V and J assignments and clone size from that table. The data contain 91,000 or so clones, roughly four fifths of them seen just once; the ten biggest clones take up 6% to 7.5%.

This receptor was obtained from a man aged 50 to 59 with active or convalescent COVID-19. Sequencing was carried out using peripheral blood. The rearrangement uses TRBV5-4 and TRBJ2-1; maybe TRBD1 (6 bases). CDR3 sequence: CASSSPGHSSNEQFF. The CDR3 DNA reads as TGTGCCAGCAGCTCACCGGGACACAGCTCCAATGAGCAGTTCTTC.